The sequence of this T cell receptor (beta chain) was determined in a study of T cell repertoires in cytomegalovirus infection. In TCRdb, the reads were re-called with MiXCR into one record per CDR3 protein. The sample records 250,000 or so distinct CDR3 sequences, roughly an eighth being singletons. This clonotype was counted many times. Its antigen is still unknown. The CDR3 consists of 13 residues. The germline V gene encodes CDR1 MDHEN and CDR2 SYDVKM. V shed 3 bases and J shed 6 bases, with 10 bases lying between them. Study outcomes and limitations: CMV-specific TCR beta clonotypes restricted by HLA-C dominated the ex vivo response.

The rearrangement uses TRBV28 and TRBJ2-3, with D tentatively TRBD2 (6 bases). Sequencing input: PBMCs. The TCR comes from a human donor in good health (CMV status not recorded). Some clones in this sample may be carry-over from other donors' samples. Here the CDR3 reads CASSFWGEDTQYF. CDR3 in DNA: TGTGCCAGCAGTTTTTGGGGGGAGGATACGCAGTATTTT.